This TCR beta chain is from a study of human T cells and chemical hapten exposure. Study in general: Variation in per-sample TCR yields came mainly from small pooled library volume differences.

Of note for this clonotype: Its target is not known.

Overall study findings and caveats: DPC sensitization produced no change in TCRs with frequency above 1 in 1000.

As the library was built, unique molecular identifiers were attached to individual cDNA molecules. Using its own MiXCR run on the reads, TCRdb lists one record per CDR3 protein. The sample yields roughly 120,000 distinct CDR3 sequences, less than 10% seen once. Extraction yielded total RNA from whole blood (unfractionated). The germline CDR1 and CDR2 sequences are SGHRS and YFSETQ. The CDR3 contains 16 residues. The V gene lost 7 bases and the J gene lost 6 bases, with 23 bases spanning the gap. Sequencing input: whole blood. The chain joins TRBV5-1 to TRBJ2-1, with D possibly matching TRBD2 (6 bases). The TCR comes from a human donor in good health. Some clones in this sample may be carry-over from other donors' samples. CDR3 loop: CASLDRDFLPLNEQFF. In DNA form, the CDR3 reads TGCGCCAGCCTAGACCGGGACTTCCTCCCCCTCAATGAGCAGTTCTTC.